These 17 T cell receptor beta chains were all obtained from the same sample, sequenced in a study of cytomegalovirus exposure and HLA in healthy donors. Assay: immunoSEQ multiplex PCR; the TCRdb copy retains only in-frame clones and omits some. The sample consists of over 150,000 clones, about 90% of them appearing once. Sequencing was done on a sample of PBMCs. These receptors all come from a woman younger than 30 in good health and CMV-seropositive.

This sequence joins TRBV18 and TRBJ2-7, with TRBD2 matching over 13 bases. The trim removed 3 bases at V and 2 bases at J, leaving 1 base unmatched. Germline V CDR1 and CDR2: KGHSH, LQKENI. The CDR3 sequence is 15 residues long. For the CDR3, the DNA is TGTGCCAGCTCACCCGGACTAGCGGGGGCCTACGAGCAGTACTTC. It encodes CASSPGLAGAYEQYF.

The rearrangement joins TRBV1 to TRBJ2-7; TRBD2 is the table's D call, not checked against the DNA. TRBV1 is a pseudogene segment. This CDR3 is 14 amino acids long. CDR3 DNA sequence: TGCACCAGCAGCCTCCTCTGGCGCGGCTACGAGCAGTACTTC. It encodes CTSSLLWRGYEQYF.

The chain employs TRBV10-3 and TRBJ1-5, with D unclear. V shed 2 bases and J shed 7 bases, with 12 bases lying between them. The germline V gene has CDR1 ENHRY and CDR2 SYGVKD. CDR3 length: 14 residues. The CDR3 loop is CAISEDEDHQPQHF. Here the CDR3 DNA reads TGTGCCATCAGTGAGGACGAGGATCACCAGCCCCAGCATTTT.

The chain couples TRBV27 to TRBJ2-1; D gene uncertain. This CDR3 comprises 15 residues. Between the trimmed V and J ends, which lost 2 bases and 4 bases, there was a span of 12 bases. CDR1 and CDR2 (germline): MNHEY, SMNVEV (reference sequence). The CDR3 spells CASSLRPGLYNEQFF. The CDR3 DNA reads TGTGCCAGCAGTTTAAGACCAGGCTTATACAATGAGCAGTTCTTC.

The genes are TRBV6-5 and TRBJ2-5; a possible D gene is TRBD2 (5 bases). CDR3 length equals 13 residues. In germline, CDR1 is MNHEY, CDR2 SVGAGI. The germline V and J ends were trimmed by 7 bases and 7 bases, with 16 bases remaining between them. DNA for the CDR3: TGTGCCAGCACACCTAGCCATTCAACGACCCAGTACTTC. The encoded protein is CASTPSHSTTQYF.

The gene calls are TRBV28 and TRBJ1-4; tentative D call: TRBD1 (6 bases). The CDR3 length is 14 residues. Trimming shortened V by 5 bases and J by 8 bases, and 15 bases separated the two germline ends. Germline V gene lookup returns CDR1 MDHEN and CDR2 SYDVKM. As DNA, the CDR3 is TGTGCCAGCAGTCCACAGGGAGCGTACGAAAAACTGTTTTTT. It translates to CASSPQGAYEKLFF.

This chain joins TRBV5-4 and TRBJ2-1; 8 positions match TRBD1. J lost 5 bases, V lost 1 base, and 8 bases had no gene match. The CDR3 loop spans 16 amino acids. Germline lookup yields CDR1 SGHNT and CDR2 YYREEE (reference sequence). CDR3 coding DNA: TGTGCCAGCAGCTTGAATTGGGACAGGTCCCACAATGAGCAGTTCTTC. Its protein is CASSLNWDRSHNEQFF.

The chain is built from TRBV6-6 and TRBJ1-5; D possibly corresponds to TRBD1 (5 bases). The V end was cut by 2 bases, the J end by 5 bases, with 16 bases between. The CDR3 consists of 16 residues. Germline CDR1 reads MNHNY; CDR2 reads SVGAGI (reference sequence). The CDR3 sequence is CASSYPGSLGDQPQHF. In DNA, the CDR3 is TGTGCCAGCAGTTACCCGGGCAGCCTAGGGGATCAGCCCCAGCATTTT.

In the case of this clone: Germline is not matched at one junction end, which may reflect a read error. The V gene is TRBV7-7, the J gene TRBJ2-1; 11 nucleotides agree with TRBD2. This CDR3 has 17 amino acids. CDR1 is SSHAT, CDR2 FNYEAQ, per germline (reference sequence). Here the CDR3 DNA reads TGTGCTAGCAGCCAGACCGGGACTAGCGGAGCCTACAATGAGCAGTTCTTC. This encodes CASSQTGTSGAYNEQFF. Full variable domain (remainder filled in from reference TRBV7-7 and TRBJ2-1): GAGVSQSPRYKVTKRGQDVTLRCDPISSHATLYWYQQALGQGPEFLTYFNYEAQPDKSGLPSDRFSAERPEGSISTLTIQRTEQRDSAMYRCASSQTGTSGAYNEQFFGPGTRLTVL.

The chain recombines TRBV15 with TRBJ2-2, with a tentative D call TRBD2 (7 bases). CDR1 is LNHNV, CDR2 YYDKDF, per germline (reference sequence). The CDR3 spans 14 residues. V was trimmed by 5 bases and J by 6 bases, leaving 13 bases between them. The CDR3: CATSPRGGAGELFF. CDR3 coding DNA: TGTGCCACCAGCCCCCGAGGGGGGGCCGGGGAGCTGTTTTTT. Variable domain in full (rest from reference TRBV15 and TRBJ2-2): DAMVIQNPRYQVTQFGKPVTLSCSQTLNHNVMYWYQQKSSQAPKLLFHYYDKDFNNEADTPDNFQSRRPNTSFCFLDIRSPGLGDTAMYLCATSPRGGAGELFFGEGSRLTVL.

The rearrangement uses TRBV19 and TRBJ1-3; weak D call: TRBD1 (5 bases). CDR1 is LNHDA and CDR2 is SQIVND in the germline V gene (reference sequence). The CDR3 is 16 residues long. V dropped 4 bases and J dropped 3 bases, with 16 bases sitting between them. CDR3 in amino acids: CASSTSGGVGGNTIYF. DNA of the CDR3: TGTGCCAGTAGTACCTCCGGAGGGGTGGGTGGAAACACCATATATTTT.

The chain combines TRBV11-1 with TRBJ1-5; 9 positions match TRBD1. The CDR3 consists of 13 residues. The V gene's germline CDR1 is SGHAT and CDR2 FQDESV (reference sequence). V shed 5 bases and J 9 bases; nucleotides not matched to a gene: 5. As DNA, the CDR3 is TGTGCCAGCAGCGAAGGGACAGGGCGGCCCCAGCATTTT. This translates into CASSEGTGRPQHF.

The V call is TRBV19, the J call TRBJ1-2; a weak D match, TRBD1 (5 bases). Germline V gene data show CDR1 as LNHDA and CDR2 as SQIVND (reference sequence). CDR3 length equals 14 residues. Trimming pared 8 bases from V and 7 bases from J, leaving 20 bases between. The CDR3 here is CASRIDRLFSGYTF. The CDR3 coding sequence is TGTGCCAGTCGGATAGACAGACTTTTTTCTGGCTACACCTTC. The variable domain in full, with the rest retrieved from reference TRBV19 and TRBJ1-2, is DGGITQSPKYLFRKEGQNVTLSCEQNLNHDAMYWYRQDPGQGLRLIYYSQIVNDFQKGDIAEGYSVSREKKESFPLTVTSAQKNPTAFYLCASRIDRLFSGYTFGSGTRLTVV.

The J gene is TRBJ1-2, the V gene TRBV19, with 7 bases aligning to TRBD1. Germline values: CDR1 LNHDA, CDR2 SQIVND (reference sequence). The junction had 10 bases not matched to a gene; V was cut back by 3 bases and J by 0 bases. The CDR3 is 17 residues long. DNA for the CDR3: TGTGCCAGTAGTATTACAGGGGACGGGAGCTCTAACTATGGCTACACCTTC. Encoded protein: CASSITGDGSSNYGYTF.

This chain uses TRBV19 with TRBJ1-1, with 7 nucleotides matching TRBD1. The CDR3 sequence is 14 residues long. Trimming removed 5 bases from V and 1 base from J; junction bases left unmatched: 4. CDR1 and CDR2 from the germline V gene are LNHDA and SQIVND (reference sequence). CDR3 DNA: TGTGCCAGTAGTCCCCGACAGGGGAACACTGAAGCTTTCTTT. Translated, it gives CASSPRQGNTEAFF.

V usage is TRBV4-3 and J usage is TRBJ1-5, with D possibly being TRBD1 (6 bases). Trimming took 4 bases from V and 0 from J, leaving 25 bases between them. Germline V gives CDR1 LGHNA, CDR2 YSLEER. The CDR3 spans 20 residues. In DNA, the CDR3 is TGCGCCAGCAGCCGCGGAACAGGGCTGGTATATCGGGGTAGCAATCAGCCCCAGCATTTT. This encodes CASSRGTGLVYRGSNQPQHF.

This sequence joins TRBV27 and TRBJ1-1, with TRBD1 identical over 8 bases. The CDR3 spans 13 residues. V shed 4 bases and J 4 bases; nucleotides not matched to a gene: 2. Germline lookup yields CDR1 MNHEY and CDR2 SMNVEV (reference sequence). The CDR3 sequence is CASSWDRSTEAFF. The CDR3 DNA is TGTGCCAGCAGTTGGGACAGGTCCACTGAAGCTTTCTTT.